A single sample is the source of the 13 T cell receptor beta chains below, sequenced in a study of T-cell reconstitution after alpha-beta-depleted transplantation in children (dated by TCRdb to the mid-2010s). The treatment or condition label corresponds to: allogeneic hematopoietic cell transplantation with graft depleted of TCRalphabeta T cells and CD19 B cells. Library prep was done by PCR. Sequencing was carried out with an Illumina HiSeq 2500. TCR libraries were prepared with molecular barcoding, using unique molecular identifiers to normalize TCRbeta repertoire quantification. Through fastp at Q25 and MiXCR, TCRdb rebuilt clones from the public reads, retaining in-frame beta chains. Identical CDR3 protein sequences are pooled into one entry, listed with their most common genes and DNA. Across this sample there are over 400,000 distinct CDR3 sequences, with roughly 44% seen only once. The ten largest clonotypes hold 27% of the sample.

Source: PBMCs, taken before TCRalphabeta/CD19-depleted stem cell transplant. The source of these receptors is a girl aged 2 to 9 with aplastic anemia, due to receive a stem cell transplant.

The chain has TRBV29-1 and TRBJ1-1; 9 bases fit TRBD1. The V gene's germline CDR1 is SQVTM and CDR2 ANQGSEA. The V segment lost 6 bases and the J segment 5 bases; nucleotides outside the gene matches: 7. The CDR3 contains 13 residues. Written as DNA, the CDR3 is TGCAGCGTCCCGACAGGGGGGGATACTGAAGCTTTCTTT. Protein sequence: CSVPTGGDTEAFF.

V and J are TRBV24-1 and TRBJ2-1; the match to TRBD2 covers 11 bases. Germline V gene lookup returns CDR1 KGHDR and CDR2 SFDVKD. J gave up 4 bases and V 3 bases, and 4 bases lay outside the gene matches. This CDR3 contains 16 residues. The CDR3 region is CATSDTSGGKYNEQFF. The CDR3 DNA reads TGTGCCACCAGTGATACTAGCGGGGGAAAGTACAATGAGCAGTTCTTC.

This chain joins TRBV7-9 and TRBJ2-7, with TRBD2 identical over 11 bases. Germline V CDR1 and CDR2: SEHNR, FQNEAQ (reference sequence). The V segment lost 4 bases and the J segment 3 bases; nucleotides outside the gene matches: 5. The CDR3 runs 15 residues. This CDR3 is CASSSTLAGVYEQYF. CDR3 DNA: TGTGCCAGCAGCTCGACACTAGCGGGGGTCTACGAGCAGTACTTC.

This clonotype was counted many times. The gene calls are TRBV9 and TRBJ2-7; maybe TRBD2 (6 bases). Trimming took off 4 bases at V and 9 bases at J, with 20 bases between the two ends. Germline values: CDR1 SGDLS, CDR2 YYNGEE. This CDR3 is built from 14 residues. This CDR3 is CASSRGGAGNVQYF. DNA for the CDR3: TGTGCCAGCAGCCGAGGAGGGGCCGGTAATGTGCAGTACTTC. Looking up the rest from reference TRBV9 and TRBJ2-7 gives the full variable domain: DSGVTQTPKHLITATGQRVTLRCSPRSGDLSVYWYQQSLDQGLQFLIQYYNGEERAKGNILERFSAQQFPDLHSELNLSSLELGDSALYFCASSRGGAGNVQYFGPGTRLTVT.

This chain uses TRBV20-1 with TRBJ2-5; tentative D call: TRBD1 (5 bases). This CDR3 is 12 amino acids long. Germline values: CDR1 DFQATT, CDR2 SNEGSKA (reference sequence). The CDR3 spells CSPPDSQETQYF. CDR3 DNA: TGCAGCCCCCCCGACAGCCAGGAGACCCAGTACTTC.

The V call is TRBV6-1, the J call TRBJ2-1, with D unresolved. Deletions cut 7 bases from V and 5 bases from J, with 15 bases between. This CDR3 contains 14 residues. In germline, CDR1 is MNHNS, CDR2 SASEGT. In nucleotides, the CDR3 is TGTGCCAGCACAACCAACGGGCCCGACAATGAGCAGTTCTTC. Its translation is CASTTNGPDNEQFF.

This clonotype has a count of ten or more. This chain connects TRBV7-2 to TRBJ1-1; D possibly corresponds to TRBD1 (5 bases). The CDR3 consists of 14 residues. Germline loops: CDR1 SGHTA, CDR2 FQGNSA. V lost 5 bases and J 1 base, leaving 11 bases between the germline ends. CDR3 sequence reads: CASSGGRANTEAFF. DNA for the CDR3: TGTGCCAGCAGCGGGGGACGGGCGAACACTGAAGCTTTCTTT.

This clonotype appeared many times. The chain has TRBV5-1 and TRBJ2-1; 12 bases fit TRBD2. Germline CDR1 is SGHRS and CDR2 is YFSETQ. V lost 1 base and J lost 9; bases outside the gene matches: 5. The CDR3 spans 15 residues. For the CDR3, the DNA is TGCGCCAGCAGCTTGCTAGCGGGAGGGGAAGGTGAGCAGTTCTTC. Translation gives CASSLLAGGEGEQFF.

This clonotype was seen only once. The rearrangement uses TRBV5-5 and TRBJ2-3; 8 bases match TRBD1. This CDR3 contains 14 residues. Losses at the gene ends were 4 bases for V and 2 bases for J; bases not matched to a gene: 3. In germline, CDR1 is SGHKS, CDR2 YYEKEE (reference sequence). DNA for the CDR3: TGTGCCAGCAGCCACAGGGGGAACACAGATACGCAGTATTTT. It encodes CASSHRGNTDTQYF.

In its sample, this clonotype was seen many times. This sequence joins TRBV12-3 or TRBV12-4 and TRBJ1-2; no definite D call. Trimming left V 5 bases short and J 0 bases short, with 13 bases between. CDR3 size: 15 residues. In nucleotides, the CDR3 is TGTGCCAGCAGTACCCGGACGGCCACTAACTATGGCTACACCTTC. Residues: CASSTRTATNYGYTF.

This clonotype is a singleton in its sample. This chain connects TRBV24-1 to TRBJ2-1; possible D gene TRBD2, 6 bases. CDR1 and CDR2 from the germline V gene are KGHDR and SFDVKD. The V gene lost 4 bases and the J gene lost 7 bases, with 22 bases spanning the gap. This CDR3 comprises 17 residues. The CDR3 nucleotides read TGTGCCACCAGTGACCCCGATGGCGGGACTCTACGTAATGAGCAGTTCTTC. It yields the protein CATSDPDGGTLRNEQFF.

The J gene is TRBJ2-7, the V gene TRBV28, with 8 bases that match TRBD2. Germline loops: CDR1 MDHEN, CDR2 SYDVKM. Germline trimming cut 7 bases from V and 2 bases from J; bases unmatched to any gene: 4. The CDR3 has 13 residues. The CDR3 nucleotides read TGTGCCAGCAAGGGTAGCGGGGCCTACGAGCAGTACTTC. Translating it yields CASKGSGAYEQYF.

V gene TRBV18 combines with J gene TRBJ2-5; a weak D match, TRBD2 (6 bases). Trimming took 5 bases from V and 2 from J, leaving 9 bases between them. From germline, CDR1 is KGHSH and CDR2 LQKENI. CDR3 length equals 13 residues. CDR3 sequence reads: CASSAGLQETQYF. The CDR3 DNA reads TGTGCCAGCTCAGCGGGACTTCAAGAGACCCAGTACTTC.